This T cell receptor (beta chain) came from a study of cytomegalovirus exposure and HLA in healthy donors. The PCR had 60 Vbeta and 13 Jbeta primers. Produced via immunoSEQ multiplex PCR; TCRdb's table is partial and in-frame only. The repertoire includes 120,000 or so clones, 10% to 13% of them detected once, and about 4.7% sits in the top ten. The CDR3 runs 17 residues. The V end lost 4 bases, the J end lost 6 bases, and 22 bases lay between the germline ends. Germline assignment: CDR1 MGHRA and CDR2 YSYEKL. Study-level findings and limits: Serostatus for CMV was the only available immune exposure information. TCR beta sequences reportedly predicted most subjects' HLA-A and HLA-B alleles accurately. In an earlier analysis, in some 600 donors, most V segments appeared productive either ~87% or ~30% of the time. The authors enumerated 150 to 200 TCR beta chains as linked to cytomegalovirus.

This clone was observed at least ten times. The target antigen is unknown. The sample consisted of PBMCs. The rearrangement uses TRBV4-1 and TRBJ2-1; D is perhaps TRBD2 (5 bases). The origin of this receptor is a woman aged 18-30 years in good health and CMV-seropositive. The CDR3 protein is CASSPLGFPLAPNEQFF. The CDR3 DNA reads TGCGCCAGCAGCCCCCTGGGGTTCCCCCTAGCCCCCAATGAGCAGTTCTTC.